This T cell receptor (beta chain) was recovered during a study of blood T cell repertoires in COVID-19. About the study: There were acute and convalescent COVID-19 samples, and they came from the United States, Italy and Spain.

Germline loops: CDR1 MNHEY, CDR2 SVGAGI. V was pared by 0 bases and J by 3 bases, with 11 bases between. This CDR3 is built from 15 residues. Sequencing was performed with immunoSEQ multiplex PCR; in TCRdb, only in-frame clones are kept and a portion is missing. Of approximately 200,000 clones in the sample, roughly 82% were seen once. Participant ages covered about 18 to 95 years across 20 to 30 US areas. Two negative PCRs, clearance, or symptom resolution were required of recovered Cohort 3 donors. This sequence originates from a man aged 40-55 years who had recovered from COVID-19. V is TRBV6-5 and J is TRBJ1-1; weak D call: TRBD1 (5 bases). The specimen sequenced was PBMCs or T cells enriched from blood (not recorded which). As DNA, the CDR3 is TGTGCCAGCAGTTACTCTCACAGGACATACACTGAAGCTTTCTTT. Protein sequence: CASSYSHRTYTEAFF.